The 19 T cell receptor beta chains below come from one sample, sequenced in a study of somatic mutations in cytotoxic T cells in rheumatoid arthritis. Produced via immunoSEQ multiplex PCR; TCRdb's table is partial and in-frame only. The table lists 15,000 to 20,000 clones, roughly 80% of them singletons. The specimen was CD8+ T cells sorted from blood. These receptors were obtained from an adult with rheumatoid arthritis.

V gene TRBV2 combines with J gene TRBJ2-1; weak D call: TRBD2 (6 bases). The germline V gene encodes CDR1 SNHLY and CDR2 FYNNEI. This CDR3 has 14 residues. V lost 6 bases to trimming and J lost 8 bases, with 17 bases between them. The CDR3 is CASRTGQGGDEQFF. CDR3 sequence (DNA): TGTGCCAGCAGGACGGGCCAGGGAGGCGATGAGCAGTTCTTC.

The chain recombines TRBV2 with TRBJ1-1; D ambiguous. Trimming removed 6 bases from V and 4 bases from J, with 18 bases in between. This CDR3 has 15 amino acids. Germline CDR1 and CDR2: SNHLY and FYNNEI. This chain's CDR3 is CASSHDGSLRTEAFF. CDR3 DNA: TGTGCCAGCAGCCACGACGGGAGCCTGCGCACTGAAGCTTTCTTT.

This clone was seen a handful of times. The V call is TRBV6-1, the J call TRBJ2-7, with D perhaps matching TRBD2 (5 bases). The CDR3 loop spans 14 amino acids. Trimming pared 1 base from V and 0 bases from J, leaving 7 bases between. The germline gives CDR1 MNHNS, CDR2 SASEGT. The CDR3 DNA follows: TGTGCCAGCAGTGAAGGGGAGTCCTCCTACGAGCAGTACGTC. As protein: CASSEGESSYEQYV.

The genes are TRBV28 and TRBJ1-6; TRBD1 matches at 10 bases. Trimming took 7 bases from V and 8 from J; bases not matched to a gene: 8. Per germline, CDR1 MDHEN and CDR2 SYDVKM. The CDR3 runs to 15 residues. The CDR3 region has the DNA TGTGCCAGCATTAGTTTAGGGACAGGGGATTCACCCCTCCACTTT. Translation gives CASISLGTGDSPLHF.

J is TRBJ1-1 and V is TRBV7-2; D is uncertain. This CDR3 has 14 amino acids. The germline V gene has CDR1 SGHTA and CDR2 FQGNSA. With 3 bases removed from V and 6 bases from J, the gap between germline ends came to 14 bases. This chain's CDR3 is CASSFSGGGSEAFF. In DNA, the CDR3 is TGTGCCAGCAGCTTCAGTGGTGGAGGATCTGAAGCTTTCTTT.

This clone has a single count. Other DNA sequences in this sample translate to the same CDR3. The chain has TRBV4-1 and TRBJ2-5; TRBD1 agrees at 11 bases. V gave up 1 base and J gave up 5 bases; unmatched junction bases: 3. The germline CDR1 and CDR2 sequences are MGHRA and YSYEKL. The CDR3 is 15 residues long. CDR3 sequence (DNA): TGCGCCAGCAGCCAAGGGGACAGGGGGTCGGAGACCCAGTACTTC. It is translated as CASSQGDRGSETQYF.

The chain employs TRBV7-8 and TRBJ1-2, with D unclear. Per the germline V gene, CDR1 is SGHVS and CDR2 is FQNEAQ. Trimming took off 5 bases at V and 8 bases at J, with 15 bases between the two ends. CDR3 length: 13 amino acids. As DNA, the CDR3 is TGTGCCAGCAGCGGACGACAACCTAGGGGCTACACCTTC. The encoded protein is CASSGRQPRGYTF. Variable domain in full (rest from reference TRBV7-8 and TRBJ1-2): GAGVSQSPRYKVAKRGQDVALRCDPISGHVSLFWYQQALGQGPEFLTYFQNEAQLDKSGLPSDRFFAERPEGSVSTLKIQRTQQEDSAVYLCASSGRQPRGYTFGSGTRLTVV.

This clone was picked up one time. The CDR3 is CASSEAVRDQPQHF. DNA of the CDR3: TGTGCCAGCAGTGAAGCAGTCAGGGATCAGCCCCAGCATTTT. The gene calls are TRBV6-1 and TRBJ1-5; the D gene is possibly TRBD1 (5 bases). V dropped 0 bases and J dropped 5 bases, with 8 bases sitting between them. The CDR3 loop spans 14 amino acids. The germline V gene encodes CDR1 MNHNS and CDR2 SASEGT.

In its sample, this clone was seen a few times. The gene calls are TRBV27 and TRBJ1-6; no definite D call. Trimming removed 8 bases from V and 7 bases from J, with 18 bases in between. The germline CDR1 and CDR2 sequences are MNHEY and SMNVEV (reference sequence). The CDR3 runs 15 residues. In DNA form, the CDR3 reads TGTGCCAGCGGGTCCAGCGGGAGCAGGAATTCACCCCTCCACTTT. Protein product: CASGSSGSRNSPLHF.

The rearrangement links TRBV4-1 to TRBJ2-3, with 7 nucleotides matching TRBD2. The CDR3 length is 12 residues. CDR1 and CDR2 from the germline V gene are MGHRA and YSYEKL. J was trimmed by 5 bases and V by 9 bases; bases with no gene match: 5. The CDR3 loop is CASRGVEDTQYF. CDR3 nucleotide sequence: TGCGCCAGTCGGGGGGTTGAAGATACGCAGTATTTT.

On this clone itself: Here the CDR3 omits its conserved ending phenylalanine or tryptophan, so a read error is the likely source. The rearrangement links TRBV7-9 to TRBJ1-6; no clear D. CDR1 SEHNR and CDR2 FQNEAQ come from the germline V gene (reference sequence). The CDR3 has 14 residues. V lost 4 bases and J lost 4, with 8 bases in between. The CDR3 DNA follows: TGTGCCAGCAGCTCGACACCTTATAATTCACCCCTCCACTCT. It codes for CASSSTPYNSPLHS.

This clone was observed a handful of times. The J gene is TRBJ1-2, the V gene TRBV16, with a tentative D call TRBD1 (6 bases). The V end lost 5 bases, the J end lost 5 bases, and 12 bases lay between the germline ends. The CDR3 loop spans 13 amino acids. Germline V gene lookup returns CDR1 KGHSY and CDR2 FQNENV. CDR3 sequence (DNA): TGTGCCAGCAGCTCGGACAGCCTATATGGCTACACCTTC. Protein product: CASSSDSLYGYTF.

The J gene is TRBJ2-7, the V gene TRBV5-5; TRBD1 might be the D (5 bases). Germline CDR1 reads SGHKS; CDR2 reads YYEKEE (reference sequence). The CDR3 sequence is 15 residues long. The ends were cut back, 4 bases at V and 6 bases at J, with 20 bases in the middle. The CDR3 here is CASSPFGHYQGEQYV. CDR3 coding DNA: TGTGCCAGCAGCCCCTTTGGACACTACCAGGGCGAGCAGTACGTC.

The V call is TRBV5-4, the J call TRBJ1-2; no definite D call. The germline V gene has CDR1 SGHNT and CDR2 YYREEE (reference sequence). With 6 bases removed from V and 1 base from J, the gap between germline ends came to 13 bases. The CDR3 is 14 amino acids. The CDR3 sequence: CASITSVNNYGYTF. CDR3 bases: TGTGCCAGCATCACCTCGGTGAATAACTATGGCTACACCTTC.

The chain has TRBV19 and TRBJ1-2; 8 bases fit TRBD1. From germline, CDR1 is LNHDA and CDR2 SQIVND (reference sequence). This CDR3 region has 16 residues. Trimming cost V 6 bases and J 5 bases; bases outside gene matches: 14. CDR3 amino acids: CASSITGGKRPYGYTF. CDR3 nucleotides: TGTGCCAGTAGCATTACAGGGGGAAAGAGACCTTATGGCTACACCTTC.

This clone was recorded once. The rearrangement uses TRBV6-1 and TRBJ1-1; no definite D call. The CDR3 contains 15 residues. Germline V gene sequence: CDR1 MNHNS, CDR2 SASEGT. V was clipped by 6 bases and J by 4 bases, with 18 bases between them. CDR3 in DNA: TGTGCCAGCAGCGCTTATAATAGTGTGACCACTGAAGCTTTCTTT. This codes for CASSAYNSVTTEAFF.

The J gene is TRBJ1-1, the V gene TRBV29-1; D is unclear. Between the trimmed V and J ends, which lost 0 bases and 0 bases, there was a span of 8 bases. The CDR3 covers 14 residues. Germline V gene data show CDR1 as SQVTM and CDR2 as ANQGSEA. DNA for the CDR3: TGCAGCGTTGAAGACACCGGGGTGAACACTGAAGCTTTCTTT. It translates to CSVEDTGVNTEAFF. Complete variable domain (other parts from reference TRBV29-1 and TRBJ1-1): SAVISQKPSRDICQRGTSLTIQCQVDSQVTMMFWYRQQPGQSLTLIATANQGSEATYESGFVIDKFPISRPNLTFSTLTVSNMSPEDSSIYLCSVEDTGVNTEAFFGQGTRLTVV.

Turning to this clone: Since no conserved phenylalanine or tryptophan closes the CDR3, a read error is the likely cause. It is unclear where the CDR3 begins or ends on the DNA, so no DNA is shown, and the CDR3 is as TCRdb lists it. The chain has TRBV2 and TRBJ2-3; the table gives TRBD2 as D, unverified against the DNA. CDR1 and CDR2 (germline): SNHLY, FYNNEI. Counting both end residues, the CDR3 totals 13 amino acids. CDR3 in amino acids: CASSTKGWLAGRG.

V usage is TRBV2 and J usage is TRBJ1-1; D might be TRBD1 (6 bases). Trimming shortened V by 6 bases and J by 2 bases, and 10 bases separated the two germline ends. CDR1 SNHLY and CDR2 FYNNEI come from the germline V gene. The CDR3 runs 13 residues. The CDR3 is CASRHRENTEAFF. In DNA, the CDR3 is TGTGCCAGCAGACACAGGGAAAACACTGAAGCTTTCTTT.